One sample yielded the 25 T cell receptor beta chains listed below, sequenced in a study of T cell repertoires in cytomegalovirus infection. Each CDR3 protein gets one entry after TCRdb re-called the reads with MiXCR. The data contain approximately 240,000 distinct CDR3 sequences, more than 9% of them singletons. The source material was PBMCs. Receptors originate from a human donor in good health (CMV status not recorded). Some clones in this sample may be carry-over from other donors' samples.

This clonotype was observed a few times. The chain combines TRBV19 with TRBJ1-5; unclear D gene. V was trimmed by 0 bases and J by 0 bases, leaving 6 bases between them. The CDR3 consists of 15 residues. Germline V CDR1 and CDR2: LNHDA, SQIVND (reference sequence). The CDR3, as DNA: TGTGCCAGTAGTATAGAACAGCATAGCAATCAGCCCCAGCATTTT. Protein sequence: CASSIEQHSNQPQHF.

The rearrangement joins TRBV28 to TRBJ1-5; D is possibly TRBD1 (5 bases). Trimming removed 3 bases from V and 3 bases from J, with 9 bases in between. The germline CDR1 and CDR2 sequences are MDHEN and SYDVKM. CDR3 length equals 14 residues. The CDR3 protein is CASSFPRDNQPQHF. CDR3 DNA sequence: TGTGCCAGCAGTTTTCCCAGGGACAATCAGCCCCAGCATTTT.

The chain links TRBV19 to TRBJ1-1; a weak D match, TRBD1 (6 bases). V lost 1 base to trimming and J lost 4 bases, with 10 bases between them. CDR1 is LNHDA and CDR2 is SQIVND in the germline V gene (reference sequence). This CDR3 has 14 amino acids. The CDR3 sequence is CASSIARGATEAFF. CDR3 coding DNA: TGTGCCAGTAGTATAGCCCGGGGGGCCACTGAAGCTTTCTTT. Full variable domain (missing parts from reference TRBV19 and TRBJ1-1): DGGITQSPKYLFRKEGQNVTLSCEQNLNHDAMYWYRQDPGQGLRLIYYSQIVNDFQKGDIAEGYSVSREKKESFPLTVTSAQKNPTAFYLCASSIARGATEAFFGQGTRLTVV.

This clonotype was seen many times. The V call is TRBV7-2, the J call TRBJ2-1, with TRBD1 identical over 12 bases. The CDR3 is 20 amino acids. Germline V gene lookup returns CDR1 SGHTA and CDR2 FQGNSA. V shed 2 bases, J shed 0 bases, and the junction held 11 bases outside the gene matches. The CDR3 DNA reads TGTGCCAGCAGCTTATTGACGGGACAGGGGGCTGTTGGCTCCTACAATGAGCAGTTCTTC. This encodes CASSLLTGQGAVGSYNEQFF.

This clonotype was counted ten times or more. The chain uses TRBV30 and TRBJ2-7; the D call may be TRBD1 or TRBD2 (5 bases each). This CDR3 has 15 amino acids. V was cut by 3 bases and J by 2 bases, with 17 bases left in between. Germline values: CDR1 GTSNPN, CDR2 SVGIG (reference sequence). The CDR3 sequence: CAWSPLGGSTYEQYF. The CDR3 nucleotides are TGTGCCTGGAGCCCACTTGGGGGTTCCACCTACGAGCAGTACTTC.

This sequence joins TRBV20-1 and TRBJ1-2, with TRBD1 matching 7 bases. This CDR3 region has 13 residues. J was trimmed by 3 bases and V by 5 bases; bases with no gene match: 6. CDR1 is DFQATT and CDR2 is SNEGSKA in the germline V gene (reference sequence). The CDR3 loop reads CSAVRQGDYGYTF. DNA for the CDR3: TGCAGTGCTGTACGACAGGGTGACTATGGCTACACCTTC.

This clonotype was observed at least ten times. The chain is built from TRBV7-2 and TRBJ2-3; D uncertain. V was cut by 1 base and J by 3 bases, with 14 bases left in between. Germline CDR1 is SGHTA and CDR2 is FQGNSA. This CDR3 contains 16 residues. The CDR3 DNA follows: TGTGCCAGCAGCTTAGTGGCAGATATGGAGACAGATACGCAGTATTTT. This translates into CASSLVADMETDTQYF. The complete variable domain, with remaining parts taken from reference TRBV7-2 and TRBJ2-3, reads GAGVSQSPSNKVTEKGKDVELRCDPISGHTALYWYRQSLGQGLEFLIYFQGNSAPDKSGLPSDRFSAERTGGSVSTLTIQRTQQEDSAVYLCASSLVADMETDTQYFGPGTRLTVL.

The rearrangement uses TRBV19 and TRBJ2-5, with D tentatively TRBD2 (6 bases). V was trimmed by 10 bases and J by 0 bases, leaving 15 bases between them. The CDR3 consists of 14 residues. Per germline, CDR1 LNHDA and CDR2 SQIVND (reference sequence). The CDR3 bases are TGTGCCACAGGCGGGGTCGAGTACCAAGAGACCCAGTACTTC. It translates to CATGGVEYQETQYF.

This clonotype was counted at least ten times. The rearrangement uses TRBV7-9 and TRBJ1-2, with 7 bases lining up with TRBD1. CDR1 is SEHNR and CDR2 is FQNEAQ in the germline V gene (reference sequence). The CDR3 extends over 14 amino acids. V shed 6 bases and J 4 bases; nucleotides not matched to a gene: 8. The CDR3 DNA reads TGTGCCAGCAGTGAAACGGGACAGAGCTATGGCTACACCTTC. Protein: CASSETGQSYGYTF.

This clonotype was seen more than once but under ten times. The CDR3 here is CASSLEGGPAYEQYF. CDR3 sequence (DNA): TGTGCCAGCAGCTTAGAAGGGGGTCCTGCCTACGAGCAGTACTTC. The rearrangement links TRBV7-2 to TRBJ2-7; perhaps TRBD1 as D (6 bases). This CDR3 has 15 residues. V was cut by 1 base and J by 2 bases, with 12 bases left in between. Germline CDR1 and CDR2: SGHTA and FQGNSA.

The table lists this clonotype with many counts. The chain is built from TRBV10-3 and TRBJ2-2, with TRBD2 as a possible D gene (5 bases). The germline V gene encodes CDR1 ENHRY and CDR2 SYGVKD. The CDR3 covers 15 residues. V dropped 2 bases and J dropped 2 bases, with 9 bases sitting between them. The CDR3 here is CAISERLANTGELFF. The CDR3 bases are TGTGCCATCAGTGAGAGGCTAGCAAACACCGGGGAGCTGTTTTTT.

In this sample, this clonotype turned up many times. The chain has TRBV5-1 and TRBJ1-4; 8 bases align to TRBD1. The CDR3 runs 14 residues. V lost 3 bases and J lost 7; bases outside the gene matches: 5. CDR1 is SGHRS and CDR2 is YFSETQ in the germline V gene. The CDR3 reads CASSWNDRGEKLFF. The CDR3 coding sequence is TGCGCCAGCAGCTGGAATGACAGGGGTGAAAAACTGTTTTTT.

This clonotype was picked up many times. The CDR3 spells CASSMPSAGGPNEQFF. Written as DNA, the CDR3 is TGTGCCAGTAGTATGCCGTCAGCGGGAGGGCCCAATGAGCAGTTCTTC. The V and J genes are TRBV19 and TRBJ2-1; 10 bases match TRBD2. The CDR3 is made up of 16 amino acids. Germline trimming cut 3 bases from V and 6 bases from J; bases unmatched to any gene: 8. Germline V gives CDR1 LNHDA, CDR2 SQIVND (reference sequence).

The CDR3 DNA sequence: TGTGCCAGCTCACCAGACTTGGTTGATACGCAGTATTTT. It codes for CASSPDLVDTQYF. This chain joins TRBV18 and TRBJ2-3; no clear D. The CDR3 spans 13 residues. The ends were cut back, 2 bases at V and 6 bases at J, with 9 bases in the middle. Germline V CDR1 and CDR2: KGHSH, LQKENI.

Concerning this clonotype: Relative to the germline gene, one junction end is altered; a read error may explain this. V and J are TRBV7-2 and TRBJ2-7, with D uncertain. This CDR3 is built from 16 residues. The V gene's germline CDR1 is SGHTA and CDR2 FQGNSA. In DNA, the CDR3 is TGTGCCAGCAGCTTAGCGGCCGACGCCTTCGGCTACGGGCAGTACTTC. This codes for CASSLAADAFGYGQYF.

This clonotype was found many times. The chain joins TRBV6-1 to TRBJ2-1; 7 nucleotides line up with TRBD1. CDR1 and CDR2 (germline): MNHNS, SASEGT. CDR3 size: 16 residues. The ends lost 1 base at V and 6 bases at J; junction bases unmatched: 9. The CDR3: CASSEVWDSSLNEQFF. CDR3 sequence (DNA): TGTGCCAGCAGTGAAGTCTGGGACAGTTCGCTCAATGAGCAGTTCTTC.

CDR3 loop: CASSLPGQGSNNEQFF. For the CDR3, the DNA is TGTGCCAGCAGTCTCCCTGGACAGGGGAGCAACAATGAGCAGTTCTTC. This chain connects TRBV28 to TRBJ2-1; 9 bases line up with TRBD1. Germline CDR1 MDHEN, CDR2 SYDVKM. V was clipped by 5 bases and J by 5 bases; unmatched bases: 10. The CDR3 contains 16 residues.

This clonotype was seen repeatedly, ten times or more. The chain has TRBV19 and TRBJ2-1; D might be TRBD1 (6 bases). From germline, CDR1 is LNHDA and CDR2 SQIVND (reference sequence). The CDR3 runs 15 residues. V was cut by 3 bases and J by 6 bases, with 15 bases left in between. The CDR3: CASSMGTGQRNEQFF. The CDR3 DNA reads as TGTGCCAGTAGTATGGGTACAGGGCAACGCAATGAGCAGTTCTTC.

This clonotype was recorded at least ten times. The chain links TRBV28 to TRBJ1-2; 9 bases map to TRBD1. The CDR3 has 13 residues. Trimming at V came to 4 bases and at J to 14 bases, leaving 11 bases not matched to a gene. The V gene's germline CDR1 is MDHEN and CDR2 SYDVKM. The CDR3 coding sequence is TGTGCCAGCAGTTCCTTGACAGGGGGGAAATCGACCTTC. It is translated as CASSSLTGGKSTF.

This clonotype was detected many times. This sequence joins TRBV7-2 and TRBJ1-5; 7 bases are a match to TRBD1. Germline-derived CDR1 and CDR2 are SGHTA and FQGNSA. The CDR3 has 16 amino acids. J lost 1 base, V lost 3 bases, and 6 bases had no gene match. This CDR3 reads CASSLGPRGSNQPQHF. The CDR3 nucleotides read TGTGCCAGCAGCTTGGGGCCCAGGGGGAGCAATCAGCCCCAGCATTTT.

In its sample, this clonotype was seen many times. This rearrangement joins TRBV7-2 to TRBJ1-6; 9 bases are a match to TRBD1. J was trimmed by 7 bases and V by 5 bases; bases with no gene match: 9. Per the germline V gene, CDR1 is SGHTA and CDR2 is FQGNSA. This CDR3 is 16 amino acids long. CDR3: CASSNPPGQGNSPLHF. The CDR3 region has the DNA TGTGCCAGCAGCAACCCGCCGGGACAGGGAAATTCACCCCTCCACTTT.

This clonotype has ten or more counts. The rearrangement links TRBV7-8 to TRBJ1-3; D unclear. Trimming cost V 3 bases and J 8 bases, with 8 bases left between them. CDR1 SGHVS and CDR2 FQNEAQ come from the germline V gene. The CDR3 loop spans 12 amino acids. The CDR3 protein is CASSLRRDTIYF. The CDR3 DNA reads as TGTGCCAGCAGCTTGCGGAGGGACACCATATATTTT.

This clonotype has only a few counts. A junction boundary mismatches the germline segment, possibly from a read error. The rearrangement joins TRBV20-1 to TRBJ1-1, with 12 bases matching TRBD1. Per germline, CDR1 DFQATT and CDR2 SNEGSKA (reference sequence). The CDR3 length is 15 residues. The DNA of the CDR3 is TGCAGTGCTAAGGGACAGGGGGCGGCGAACCCTGAAGCTTTCTTT. Protein sequence: CSAKGQGAANPEAFF.

In this sample, this clonotype turned up many times. CDR3 nucleotide sequence: TGCGCCAGCAGCCAAGAGGCAAAAGGGGGGTACGAGCAGTACTTC. Protein: CASSQEAKGGYEQYF. This sequence joins TRBV4-3 and TRBJ2-7; D is possibly TRBD1 or TRBD2 (6 bases each). V was trimmed by 0 bases and J by 4 bases, leaving 13 bases between them. This CDR3 comprises 15 residues. The germline gives CDR1 LGHNA, CDR2 YSLEER.

Many counts were recorded for this clonotype. The V gene is TRBV7-2, the J gene TRBJ1-4; 11 bases line up with TRBD1. Germline V gene lookup returns CDR1 SGHTA and CDR2 FQGNSA. The CDR3 is 15 amino acids. With 0 bases clipped from V and 7 bases from J, the junction kept 1 base outside the gene matches. This CDR3 is CASSLAGTGGEKLFF. The CDR3 region has the DNA TGTGCCAGCAGCTTAGCCGGGACAGGGGGTGAAAAACTGTTTTTT.